These 14 T cell receptor beta chains were sequenced from one sample in a study of T cell responses to AZD1222 COVID-19 vaccine (dated by TCRdb to the early 2020s). Reading the label with the study, this specimen's time point is: baseline before first vaccination. The method behind the library was the immunoSEQ multiplex PCR assay. TCRdb took over this immuneACCESS table, retaining in-frame rearrangements with V and J assigned. Such tables are incomplete; in checked studies, under half of the missing clones stem from an unresolved V gene, and the remainder is unexplained. In this sample the table shows about 150,000 clones, approximately 90% of which occur a single time. The top ten hold approximately 2% of the sample. The specimen was peripheral blood, collected on day 0 of AZD1222 vaccination. The receptors come from an adult in good health.

The rearrangement links TRBV11-3 to TRBJ2-4, with 8 bases aligning to TRBD2. This CDR3 is built from 13 residues. CDR1 is SGHNT, CDR2 YENEEA, per germline. V was clipped by 4 bases and J by 9 bases; unmatched bases: 5. CDR3 sequence reads: CASSWGLGAIQYF. The CDR3 DNA reads TGTGCCAGCAGCTGGGGACTAGGCGCCATTCAGTACTTC.

The chain combines TRBV11-2 with TRBJ2-1, with 8 bases aligning to TRBD2. This CDR3 has 14 amino acids. J lost 5 bases, V lost 4 bases, and 4 bases had no gene match. CDR1 and CDR2 (germline): SGHAT, FQNNGV. The CDR3 sequence: CASSSRLANNEQFF. The CDR3 DNA follows: TGTGCCAGCAGCTCAAGACTAGCGAACAATGAGCAGTTCTTC.

DNA of the CDR3: TGTGCCAGCAGCCCCTCGGACGACGAGCAGTACTTC. This codes for CASSPSDDEQYF. The rearrangement joins TRBV9 to TRBJ2-7; D is uncertain. V was pared by 4 bases and J by 5 bases, with 10 bases between. This CDR3 has 12 amino acids. The germline CDR1 and CDR2 sequences are SGDLS and YYNGEE.

The chain joins TRBV28 to TRBJ2-1, with TRBD2 matching 7 bases. After removal of 5 bases from V and 0 bases from J, the junction contained 16 bases not matched to a gene. The V gene's germline CDR1 is MDHEN and CDR2 SYDVKM. The CDR3 covers 19 residues. CDR3 bases: TGTGCCAGCAGTATTGAATGGCTAGCGGTAATGAGCTCCTACAATGAGCAGTTCTTC. Its protein product is CASSIEWLAVMSSYNEQFF.

The rearrangement links TRBV13 to TRBJ2-7, with D perhaps TRBD2 (5 bases). Looked up from germline, CDR1 is PRHDT and CDR2 is FYEKMQ (reference sequence). The ends were cut back, 1 base at V and 0 bases at J, with 7 bases in the middle. The CDR3 totals 14 residues. CDR3 nucleotide sequence: TGTGCCAGCAGCTTAGTAGGGAGCTCCTACGAGCAGTACTTC. Amino acids: CASSLVGSSYEQYF. Using reference TRBV13 and TRBJ2-7 for the parts outside the CDR3, the full variable domain is AAGVIQSPRHLIKEKRETATLKCYPIPRHDTVYWYQQGPGQDPQFLISFYEKMQSDKGSIPDRFSAQQFSDYHSELNMSSLELGDSALYFCASSLVGSSYEQYFGPGTRLTVT.

V usage is TRBV5-6 and J usage is TRBJ2-4; D possibly corresponds to TRBD1 (7 bases). Germline values: CDR1 SGHDT, CDR2 YYEEEE. The ends were cut back, 1 base at V and 0 bases at J, with 11 bases in the middle. The CDR3 has 16 amino acids. This chain's CDR3 is CASSLWRGLAKNIQYF. CDR3 DNA sequence: TGTGCCAGCAGCTTGTGGAGGGGGCTAGCCAAAAACATTCAGTACTTC.

J is TRBJ1-2 and V is TRBV28, with TRBD1 identical over 7 bases. J lost 0 bases, V lost 6 bases, and 7 bases had no gene match. This CDR3 contains 15 residues. Per germline, CDR1 MDHEN and CDR2 SYDVKM. Here the CDR3 DNA reads TGTGCCAGCAGGCGCCGGGACAGCCCTAACTATGGCTACACCTTC. Encoded protein: CASRRRDSPNYGYTF.

CDR3 sequence reads: CASSYSARKNRNTIYF. DNA for the CDR3: TGTGCCAGCAGTTACTCCGCCAGGAAAAACCGAAACACCATATATTTT. The chain couples TRBV6-5 to TRBJ1-3; D gene unclear. The germline CDR1 and CDR2 sequences are MNHEY and SVGAGI. This CDR3 contains 16 residues. Trimming shortened V by 0 bases and J by 5 bases, and 14 bases separated the two germline ends.

The chain combines TRBV28 with TRBJ2-3, with D possibly being TRBD1 (6 bases). The CDR3 loop spans 15 amino acids. The germline V and J ends were trimmed by 2 bases and 8 bases, with 17 bases remaining between them. The germline V gene encodes CDR1 MDHEN and CDR2 SYDVKM. The CDR3 sequence is CASSLLGASSGTQYF. CDR3 DNA: TGTGCCAGCAGTTTACTGGGGGCCTCCTCGGGTACGCAGTATTTT.

This rearrangement joins TRBV7-8 to TRBJ2-7; TRBD1 matches at 10 bases. The germline gives CDR1 SGHVS, CDR2 FQNEAQ. This CDR3 spans 14 amino acids. J lost 4 bases, V lost 5 bases, and 5 bases had no gene match. CDR3 sequence: CASSPGTGEYEQYF. CDR3 sequence (DNA): TGTGCCAGCAGCCCCGGGACAGGGGAGTACGAGCAGTACTTC.

The genes are TRBV7-8 and TRBJ2-3, with 7 nucleotides matching TRBD2. Germline CDR1 and CDR2: SGHVS and FQNEAQ. The J segment lost 0 bases and the V segment lost 3 bases, leaving 0 bases of the junction unmatched. The CDR3 is 14 residues long. CDR3 loop: CASSFSGSTDTQYF. CDR3 coding DNA: TGTGCCAGCAGCTTTAGCGGGAGCACAGATACGCAGTATTTT.

The chain is built from TRBV5-1 and TRBJ2-7, with 12 bases that match TRBD2. J gave up 7 bases and V 5 bases, and 10 bases lay outside the gene matches. Germline V gives CDR1 SGHRS, CDR2 YFSETQ. The CDR3 loop spans 15 amino acids. The CDR3 DNA is TGCGCCAGCAGTTCTCTAGCGGGAGGGCCTCAGGAGCAGTACTTC. Translation: CASSSLAGGPQEQYF.

CDR3 sequence: CASSYLGLDGYTF. As DNA, the CDR3 is TGTGCCAGCAGTTACTTGGGACTTGACGGCTACACCTTC. The chain links TRBV6-5 to TRBJ1-2; TRBD1 is a possible D gene (5 bases). Between the trimmed V and J ends, which lost 1 base and 8 bases, there was a span of 11 bases. The CDR3 loop spans 13 amino acids. CDR1 is MNHEY and CDR2 is SVGAGI in the germline V gene.

The chain recombines TRBV4-2 with TRBJ1-2; TRBD1 matches at 9 bases. Germline V gene lookup returns CDR1 LGHNA and CDR2 YNFKEQ. Trimming took 3 bases from V and 4 from J; bases not matched to a gene: 18. The CDR3 is 19 residues long. For the CDR3, the DNA is TGTGCCAGCAGCCAGGCACCGGGACAGGGAGGATTCTACGGCTATGGCTACACCTTC. Its translation: CASSQAPGQGGFYGYGYTF.